Sequencing of this TCR beta chain was carried out in a study of blood T cell repertoires in COVID-19. For the study at large: Spain, Italy and the United States supplied samples that represented acute and convalescent COVID-19. Nucleic acid was either cDNA or gDNA, and it came from T cells, B-cell-depleted T cells, or PBMCs.

CDR3 length: 14 residues. V gave up 5 bases and J gave up 2 bases; unmatched junction bases: 2. Germline lookup yields CDR1 SGHAT and CDR2 FQNNGV. The assay was immunoSEQ multiplex PCR, and TCRdb's table has in-frame clones only and misses some. This table holds hundreds of thousands of clones, over 70% found once. Sequenced material: peripheral blood. The J gene is TRBJ2-1, the V gene TRBV11-2; 8 bases are a match to TRBD2. The sequence came from a woman in her 70s with COVID-19, enrolled during active disease. The CDR3 region has the DNA TGTGCCAGCAGCCTGGGACTAGCCTACAATGAGCAGTTCTTC. Encoded protein: CASSLGLAYNEQFF.